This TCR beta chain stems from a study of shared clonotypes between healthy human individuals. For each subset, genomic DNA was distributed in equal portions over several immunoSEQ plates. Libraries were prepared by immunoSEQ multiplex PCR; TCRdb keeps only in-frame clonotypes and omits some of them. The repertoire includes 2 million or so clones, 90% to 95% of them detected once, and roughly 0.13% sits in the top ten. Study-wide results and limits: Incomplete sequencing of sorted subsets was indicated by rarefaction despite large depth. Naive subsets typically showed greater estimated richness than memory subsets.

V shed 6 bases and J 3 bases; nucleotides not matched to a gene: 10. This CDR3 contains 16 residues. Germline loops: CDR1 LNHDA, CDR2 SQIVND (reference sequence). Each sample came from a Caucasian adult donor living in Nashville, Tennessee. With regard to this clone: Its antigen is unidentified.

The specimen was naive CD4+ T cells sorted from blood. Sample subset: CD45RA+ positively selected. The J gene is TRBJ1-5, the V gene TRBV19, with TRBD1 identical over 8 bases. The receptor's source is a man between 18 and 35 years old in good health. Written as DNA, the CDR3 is TGTGCCAGTAGGGCGGACAGGGCAGATGTCAATCAGCCCCAGCATTTT. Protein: CASRADRADVNQPQHF.